The 5 T cell receptor beta chains presented below share a single source sample, sequenced in a study of cytomegalovirus exposure and HLA in healthy donors. Primers: 60 Vbeta forward and 13 Jbeta reverse. Assay: immunoSEQ multiplex PCR; the TCRdb copy retains only in-frame clones and omits some. This table has approximately 200,000 clones, 79% appearing once. Material for sequencing was PBMCs. These receptors were collected from a girl between 5 and 17 years old in good health and CMV-seropositive.

This clone was detected only a few times. V and J are TRBV10-3 and TRBJ1-5; the match to TRBD1 covers 10 bases. Trimming cost V 6 bases and J 2 bases; bases outside gene matches: 1. In germline, CDR1 is ENHRY, CDR2 SYGVKD. The CDR3 covers 14 residues. The CDR3, as DNA: TGTGCCATCAGCGGGACAGGGGGCAATCAGCCCCAGCATTTT. Translation: CAISGTGGNQPQHF.

The rearrangement links TRBV5-6 to TRBJ1-4, with D unclear. The CDR3 spans 18 residues. Trimming removed 0 bases from V and 5 bases from J, with 20 bases in between. The germline V gene encodes CDR1 SGHDT and CDR2 YYEEEE. CDR3 region: CASSLVFAGGNGNEKLFF. The CDR3 DNA is TGTGCCAGCAGCTTGGTTTTCGCGGGAGGCAATGGAAATGAAAAACTGTTTTTT. Combining the CDR3 with reference TRBV5-6 and TRBJ1-4 gives the whole variable domain DAGVTQSPTHLIKTRGQQVTLRCSPKSGHDTVSWYQQALGQGPQFIFQYYEEEERQRGNFPDRFSGHQFPNYSSELNVNALLLGDSALYLCASSLVFAGGNGNEKLFFGSGTQLSVL.

V usage is TRBV7-2 and J usage is TRBJ1-3, with TRBD1 as a possible D gene (6 bases). CDR3 length equals 14 residues. V was trimmed by 4 bases and J by 4 bases, leaving 11 bases between them. Germline V lookup: CDR1 SGHTA, CDR2 FQGNSA. CDR3 coding DNA: TGTGCCAGCAGCTCCCGCGGACAGGGAAACACCATATATTTT. Encoded protein: CASSSRGQGNTIYF.

This clone was seen more than once but under ten times. The V call is TRBV30, the J call TRBJ2-2, with 11 positions matching TRBD1. The CDR3 totals 15 residues. V shed 4 bases and J 5 bases; nucleotides not matched to a gene: 6. Looked up from germline, CDR1 is GTSNPN and CDR2 is SVGIG (reference sequence). The CDR3 region has the DNA TGTGCCTGGAATCTGGGACAGGGGGATACCGGGGAGCTGTTTTTT. It specifies CAWNLGQGDTGELFF.

The V and J genes are TRBV25-1 and TRBJ2-1, with 10 positions matching TRBD1. Looked up from germline, CDR1 is MGHDK and CDR2 is SYGVNS. There are 15 residues in the CDR3. Trimming at V came to 0 bases and at J to 6 bases, leaving 2 bases not matched to a gene. CDR3 region: CASSEYGTGANEQFF. The CDR3 DNA follows: TGTGCCAGCAGTGAATACGGGACAGGGGCCAATGAGCAGTTCTTC. The entire variable domain, with the rest obtained from reference TRBV25-1 and TRBJ2-1, is as follows: EADIYQTPRYLVIGTGKKITLECSQTMGHDKMYWYQQDPGMELHLIHYSYGVNSTEKGDLSSESTVSRIRTEHFPLTLESARPSHTSQYLCASSEYGTGANEQFFGPGTRLTVL.